Following are 19 T cell receptor beta chains from one sample sequenced in a study of CD8+ T cells in alopecia areata. Indicated treatment: oral pan-JAK inhibitor, 5-10 mg twice daily. The sequencing template was cDNA reverse transcribed from extracted RNA. The table came from immunoSEQ multiplex PCR; TCRdb's copy has only in-frame clones and leaves some out. The table lists around 140,000 clones, 50% to 65% of them singletons, with 15% in the top ten. Sequenced material: CD8+ T cells sorted from blood, taken at week 4, from a patient treated with tofacitinib. These receptors all come from a human donor with alopecia areata.

The genes are TRBV13 and TRBJ2-7, with D possibly TRBD1 on 5 matching bases. This CDR3 region has 13 residues. V gave up 2 bases and J gave up 5 bases, with 10 bases separating them. Germline V gene sequence: CDR1 PRHDT, CDR2 FYEKMQ (reference sequence). The CDR3 DNA is TGTGCCAGCAGCTTAACAGGTTCCCACGAGCAGTACTTC. Translated: CASSLTGSHEQYF.

This clone was picked up a small number of times. One junction end does not reproduce the germline sequence, and a read error may be involved. The V and J genes are TRBV4-3 and TRBJ1-4; tentatively, D is TRBD1 (5 bases). Germline V lookup: CDR1 LGHNA, CDR2 YSLEER. The CDR3 is 15 residues long. The CDR3, as DNA: TGCGCCAGCAGCGAAGACAGTCTCTGGGCTGAAAAACTGTTTTTT. It is translated as CASSEDSLWAEKLFF.

The rearrangement joins TRBV4-3 to TRBJ1-1; D gene unclear. This CDR3 contains 12 residues. V shed 0 bases and J shed 7 bases, with 6 bases lying between them. Germline V gene data show CDR1 as LGHNA and CDR2 as YSLEER. CDR3 in amino acids: CASSQDNGEAFF. The CDR3 coding sequence is TGCGCCAGCAGCCAAGATAATGGTGAAGCTTTCTTT.

A few counts support this clone. The chain is built from TRBV29-1 and TRBJ1-2, with TRBD1 as a possible D gene (5 bases). The ends were cut back, 3 bases at V and 1 base at J, with 15 bases in the middle. The CDR3 covers 15 residues. CDR1 SQVTM and CDR2 ANQGSEA come from the germline V gene. The CDR3 loop reads CSVDSTGGYNYGYTF. As DNA, the CDR3 is TGCAGCGTTGACTCTACAGGCGGGTATAACTATGGCTACACCTTC.

The genes are TRBV11-2 and TRBJ2-7, with TRBD1 identical over 7 bases. CDR3 size: 15 residues. V dropped 1 base and J dropped 7; count of bases not matched to a gene: 10. Germline assignment: CDR1 SGHAT and CDR2 FQNNGV. CDR3 nucleotide sequence: TGTGCCAGCAGCTTAGCCCCGGGACAGCTGATGGAGCAGTACTTC. This encodes CASSLAPGQLMEQYF.

The chain employs TRBV5-4 and TRBJ2-1; D call uncertain. V was pared by 4 bases and J by 5 bases, with 7 bases between. Germline-derived CDR1 and CDR2 are SGHNT and YYREEE (reference sequence). The CDR3 loop spans 12 amino acids. The CDR3 is CASSRTHNEQFF. The CDR3 coding sequence is TGTGCCAGCAGCCGGACCCACAATGAGCAGTTCTTC.

This chain uses TRBV9 with TRBJ1-2; possible D gene TRBD1, 5 bases. The CDR3 contains 14 residues. Trimming took 4 bases from V and 4 from J, leaving 14 bases between them. Germline assignment: CDR1 SGDLS and CDR2 YYNGEE. CDR3 region: CASSPLGGGYGYTF. The CDR3 nucleotides are TGTGCCAGCAGCCCGCTGGGGGGGGGCTATGGCTACACCTTC.

In this sample, this clone turned up once. The chain employs TRBV30 and TRBJ2-7; D call uncertain. This CDR3 contains 11 residues. V lost 5 bases and J lost 3, with 8 bases in between. Germline V CDR1 and CDR2: GTSNPN, SVGIG (reference sequence). The CDR3 region is CAWGIDYEQYF. The CDR3 nucleotides read TGTGCCTGGGGGATAGACTACGAGCAGTACTTC.

This chain connects TRBV6-5 to TRBJ2-7, with D maybe TRBD2 (7 bases). CDR3 length: 14 amino acids. Trimming cost V 2 bases and J 7 bases, with 15 bases left between them. Germline values: CDR1 MNHEY, CDR2 SVGAGI. The chain's CDR3 is CASSYLKGGGEQYF. CDR3 in DNA: TGTGCCAGCAGTTACCTGAAAGGGGGGGGTGAGCAGTACTTC.

This chain links TRBV13 with TRBJ1-1, with a possible D match to TRBD1 (5 bases). V gave up 5 bases and J gave up 3 bases, with 13 bases separating them. The CDR3 extends over 14 amino acids. Germline values: CDR1 PRHDT, CDR2 FYEKMQ (reference sequence). The CDR3 loop reads CASSVRGFDTEAFF. The CDR3 DNA sequence: TGTGCCAGCAGCGTCCGGGGGTTTGACACTGAAGCTTTCTTT.

V is TRBV5-1 and J is TRBJ2-1, with D unresolved. Trimming took 0 bases from V and 4 from J, leaving 8 bases between them. CDR1 is SGHRS and CDR2 is YFSETQ in the germline V gene. The length of the CDR3 is 14 residues. For the CDR3, the DNA is TGCGCCAGCAGCTTGGACGGAAGATACAATGAGCAGTTCTTC. Amino acids: CASSLDGRYNEQFF. Combining the CDR3 with reference TRBV5-1 and TRBJ2-1 gives the whole variable domain KAGVTQTPRYLIKTRGQQVTLSCSPISGHRSVSWYQQTPGQGLQFLFEYFSETQRNKGNFPGRFSGRQFSNSRSEMNVSTLELGDSALYLCASSLDGRYNEQFFGPGTRLTVL.

This clone was detected a few times. The rearrangement uses TRBV11-2 and TRBJ1-6; D is undetermined. Deletions cut 2 bases from V and 8 bases from J, with 4 bases between. The V gene's germline CDR1 is SGHAT and CDR2 FQNNGV. The CDR3 length is 12 residues. The CDR3 DNA reads as TGTGCCAGCAGCTTACAGGATTCACCCCTCCACTTT. It is translated as CASSLQDSPLHF.

The genes are TRBV13 and TRBJ2-4; D perhaps matches TRBD1 (5 bases). This CDR3 is 12 amino acids long. V was shortened by 2 bases and J by 12 bases, with 11 bases between the two germline ends. Germline values: CDR1 PRHDT, CDR2 FYEKMQ (reference sequence). Here the CDR3 DNA reads TGTGCCAGCAGCTTAAGGCAGGGCACTCAGTACTTC. This translates into CASSLRQGTQYF.

This chain joins TRBV27 and TRBJ1-6, with a weak D call TRBD1 (6 bases). Germline CDR1 reads MNHEY; CDR2 reads SMNVEV (reference sequence). The V gene lost 9 bases and the J gene lost 0 bases, with 9 bases spanning the gap. The CDR3 is 14 residues long. CDR3: CASGGYSYNSPLHF. The CDR3 nucleotides are TGTGCCAGTGGGGGCTACTCCTATAATTCACCCCTCCACTTT.

The CDR3 region is CASSSTGGEAFF. The DNA for the CDR3 is TGTGCCAGCAGCTCTACGGGGGGAGAAGCTTTCTTT. This chain uses TRBV13 with TRBJ1-1, with TRBD1 as a possible D gene (5 bases). This CDR3 is 12 amino acids long. Looked up from germline, CDR1 is PRHDT and CDR2 is FYEKMQ (reference sequence). Trimming cost V 4 bases and J 8 bases, with 11 bases left between them.

This clone was counted a few times. The rearrangement links TRBV19 to TRBJ1-2; 8 bases line up with TRBD1. The CDR3 extends over 13 amino acids. The V and J ends lost 6 bases and 3 bases, in that order; junction bases with no gene match: 3. The germline gives CDR1 LNHDA, CDR2 SQIVND (reference sequence). The CDR3 loop reads CASRAGGDYGYTF. The CDR3 DNA is TGTGCCAGTAGGGCAGGGGGCGACTATGGCTACACCTTC.

The rearrangement uses TRBV5-6 and TRBJ2-3, with D unresolved. Germline CDR1 reads SGHDT; CDR2 reads YYEEEE. The ends were cut back, 4 bases at V and 4 bases at J, with 10 bases in the middle. The CDR3 spans 13 residues. This CDR3 reads CASSPPMADTQYF. The CDR3 DNA reads as TGTGCCAGCAGCCCGCCAATGGCAGATACGCAGTATTTT.

The rearrangement links TRBV19 to TRBJ2-1, with 8 bases fitting TRBD2. The junction had 5 bases not matched to a gene; V was cut back by 1 base and J by 6 bases. This CDR3 is built from 15 residues. Per germline, CDR1 LNHDA and CDR2 SQIVND (reference sequence). DNA of the CDR3: TGTGCCAGTAGTATAGTTGCGGGGGGATTCAATGAGCAGTTCTTC. Translation gives CASSIVAGGFNEQFF. The variable domain in full, with the rest retrieved from reference TRBV19 and TRBJ2-1, is DGGITQSPKYLFRKEGQNVTLSCEQNLNHDAMYWYRQDPGQGLRLIYYSQIVNDFQKGDIAEGYSVSREKKESFPLTVTSAQKNPTAFYLCASSIVAGGFNEQFFGPGTRLTVL.

The chain links TRBV5-6 to TRBJ1-2; D remains unclear. Germline CDR1 and CDR2: SGHDT and YYEEEE. Trimming removed 0 bases from V and 4 bases from J, with 10 bases in between. This CDR3 is built from 14 residues. The CDR3 loop reads CASSLAESPYGYTF. As DNA, the CDR3 is TGTGCCAGCAGCTTGGCCGAATCGCCCTATGGCTACACCTTC.